This TCR beta chain comes out of a study of T cells in Graves' hyperthyroidism and ophthalmopathy. This clonotype was observed a few times. Germline V CDR1 and CDR2: DFQATT, SNEGSKA (reference sequence). The CDR3 contains 15 residues. With V trimmed by 0 bases and J by 4 bases, 7 bases remained unmatched. The CDR3 regions of TCR beta were amplified from RNA transcripts. The HTBI set primed first-round TCR CDR3 RT-PCR. Each CDR3 protein is one row after TCRdb ran MiXCR on the multiplex PCR reads. There are approximately 360,000 distinct CDR3 sequences in the sample; 15% to 19% occur only once, and roughly 25% lies in the top ten. The hyperthyroidism was newly diagnosed and had lasted under 2 months; the patients were aged 18 to 65.

The chain couples TRBV20-1 to TRBJ1-2; 8 nucleotides match TRBD1. What was sequenced was blood. This clonotype was obtained from a woman in her late teens or twenties with Graves' hyperthyroidism that later progressed to Graves' ophthalmopathy. The CDR3 bases are TGCAGTGCTAGAGATCGGGGGGGACAGGCCTATGGCTACACCTTC. Encoded protein: CSARDRGGQAYGYTF.